Below, one TCR beta chain is given with its context. The junction does not match germline at one end; this may be a read error. The data were obtained in a study of metastatic and nonmetastatic thyroid tumors. From the PCR reads, TCRdb re-called clones with MiXCR. Of about 53,000 clones in the sample, around 20% were seen once. All patients reached thyroid surgery having received no treatment beforehand. This CDR3 region has 16 residues. The germline gives CDR1 MGHRA, CDR2 YSYEKL. The sequenced material came from blood. V is TRBV4-1 and J is TRBJ2-7; the D call may be TRBD1 or TRBD2 (5 bases each). The source of this sequence is a female donor with papillary thyroid cancer or a benign thyroid nodule (not recorded which). Some clones in this sample may be carry-over from other donors' samples. The CDR3 bases are TGCCCCAGCAGCCAAGCGGCTCAGGGAACCGACGACGAGCAGTACTTC. Protein sequence: CPSSQAAQGTDDEQYF.